The rows below give T cell receptor beta chains drawn from one sample of a study of T cells in Graves' hyperthyroidism and ophthalmopathy. MiXCR, run by TCRdb on the multiplex PCR reads, gives a single entry per CDR3 protein. The table records approximately 420,000 distinct CDR3 sequences, under 15% of them present only once. The sequenced sample consisted of blood. The origin of the receptors is a woman aged 25 to 45 with Graves' hyperthyroidism. Both conserved end residues are part of each CDR3. D genes are given only for firm matches. Only part of the rows carry a size: once, few, many, or a class if the clone is expanded.

J | D | size | V | DNA | CDR3
TRBJ2-3 | NA | few | TRBV7-3 | TGTGCCAGCAGCCCAGGCTGGTCTGCCCTCACAGATACGCAGTATTTT | CASSPGWSALTDTQYF
TRBJ2-1 | TRBD1 | NA | TRBV6-1 | TGTGCCAGCATAACGGGACAGGGCAAGAATGAGCAGTTCTTC | CASITGQGKNEQFF
TRBJ1-2 | NA | few | TRBV18 | TGTGCCAGCAGCCCCGGCAGATATGGCTACACCTTC | CASSPGRYGYTF
TRBJ2-5 | TRBD2 | many | TRBV6-1 | TGTGCCAGCACCCCGAACCCGGGAGGGAGGGAGACCCAGTACTTC | CASTPNPGGRETQYF
TRBJ2-7 | NA | many | TRBV7-9 | TGTGCCAGCAGCCCTGGACTGCCCCCCTACGAGCAGTACTTC | CASSPGLPPYEQYF
TRBJ2-2 | TRBD2 | NA | TRBV20-1 | TGCAGTGCTAGTGGCGATAGCGGGAGAATCGGGGAGCTGTTTTTT | CSASGDSGRIGELFF
TRBJ2-7 | TRBD2 | NA | TRBV29-1 | TGCAGCGCAAAAACCCCCGAAGCGGGGGTGTTTGTGCAGTACTTC | CSAKTPEAGVFVQYF
TRBJ1-1 | NA | NA | TRBV7-9 | TGTGCCAGCAGCTTAGCTGCAGAGAACACTGAAGCTTTCTTT | CASSLAAENTEAFF
TRBJ2-1 | TRBD2 | many | TRBV20-1 | TGCAGTGCTAGAGGCGGACTAGAGACTAGCGCCTACAATGAGCAGTTCTTC | CSARGGLETSAYNEQFF
TRBJ2-3 | NA | few | TRBV9 | TGTGCCAGCAGCCCTCATCCTAGCGCCAACACAGATACGCAGTATTTT | CASSPHPSANTDTQYF
TRBJ2-1 | NA | NA | TRBV2 | TGTGCCAGCAGCCGACTGGACAGTCTTTACAATGAGCAGTTCTTC | CASSRLDSLYNEQFF
TRBJ2-5 | NA | many | TRBV12-3/TRBV12-4 | TGTGCCAGCAGTACAGGGTCTCGAACCCAGTACTTC | CASSTGSRTQYF
TRBJ2-7 | NA | NA | TRBV11-3 | TGTGCCAGCAGCCCTCAAGGCACAGACTCCTACAATGAGCAGTACTTC | CASSPQGTDSYNEQYF
TRBJ2-7 | NA | few | TRBV27 | TGTGCCAGCAGTTCGGGCCCCGCTCCCTACGAGCAGTACTTC | CASSSGPAPYEQYF
TRBJ2-3 | TRBD1 | many | TRBV12-3/TRBV12-4 | TGTGCCAGCAGCCGTAACAGGGGGCGTCCAGATACGCAGTATTTT | CASSRNRGRPDTQYF
TRBJ2-5 | TRBD2 | many | TRBV20-1 | TGCAGTGCTCCTACTAGCGTCGTTTGGACCCAGTACTTC | CSAPTSVVWTQYF
TRBJ2-2 | TRBD2 | many | TRBV5-8 | TGTGCCAGCAGCTTGGCTGGTGCGGGAGGCGCCGGGGAGCTGTTTTTT | CASSLAGAGGAGELFF
TRBJ1-6 | NA | many | TRBV7-2 | TGTGCCAGCAGCGACAGGATAGGGTTTAATTCACCCCTCCACTTT | CASSDRIGFNSPLHF
TRBJ2-5 | NA | NA | TRBV9 | TGTGCCAGCAGCGTAGACCCCGACGGCTTAGGGACCCAGTACTTC | CASSVDPDGLGTQYF
TRBJ2-7 | NA | many | TRBV6-1 | TGTGCCAGCAATTCGGTCGGCGAGCAGTACTTC | CASNSVGEQYF
TRBJ1-1 | NA | many | TRBV3-1 | TGTGCCAGCAGCCAAGTGGGGGGCGCTGGGAACACTGAAGCTTTCTTT | CASSQVGGAGNTEAFF
TRBJ1-2 | TRBD1 | many | TRBV12-3/TRBV12-4 | TGTGCCAGCAGTTCCCCGGGACAGCATGGCTACACCTTC | CASSSPGQHGYTF
TRBJ2-7 | TRBD2 | many | TRBV12-3/TRBV12-4 | TGTGCCAGCAGCTTTAGCGGGACCACCTACGAGCAGTACTTC | CASSFSGTTYEQYF
TRBJ2-1 | NA | many | TRBV7-9 | TGTGCCAGCAGCCCCGGAGGATCCAATGAGCAGTTCTTC | CASSPGGSNEQFF
TRBJ2-2 | TRBD2 | NA | TRBV10-3 | TGTGCCATCGCGGGACTAGCGGGAGCCGGGGAGCTGTTTTTT | CAIAGLAGAGELFF
TRBJ2-1 | NA | NA | TRBV5-8 | TGTGCCAGCAGCCCCGGACCGGCTAGCAAGAAGGTCTTCTACAATGAGCAGTTCTTC | CASSPGPASKKVFYNEQFF
TRBJ2-5 | NA | many | TRBV28 | TGTGCCAGCAGTTTTAGGTTAGCGGACAGACAAGAGACCCAGTACTTC | CASSFRLADRQETQYF
TRBJ1-2 | TRBD1 | few | TRBV6-2/TRBV6-3 | TGTGCCAGCAGACCCGTCCCGACAGGGGGCCGGAACTATGGCTACACCTTC | CASRPVPTGGRNYGYTF
TRBJ2-7 | TRBD1 | many | TRBV27 | TGTGCCAGCAGTTTAAGGACAGGTAGCGACGAGCAGTACTTC | CASSLRTGSDEQYF
TRBJ2-3 | NA | many | TRBV3-1 | TGTGCCAGCAGCCCAGGACGAGACACAGATACGCAGTATTTT | CASSPGRDTDTQYF
TRBJ2-2 | NA | few | TRBV4-1 | TGCGCCAGCAGCCTTGTACCGGGAACGGAAACCGGGGAGCTGTTTTTT | CASSLVPGTETGELFF
TRBJ2-1 | NA | many | TRBV11-2 | TGTGCCAGCAGCTCCCCGACACGGAAGGTACAGGAAGCATCCTACAATGAGCAGTTCTTC | CASSSPTRKVQEASYNEQFF
TRBJ2-1 | TRBD2 | few | TRBV19 | TGTGCCAGTAGTACGGGACTAGCGGGGGTTCGGTTCTTC | CASSTGLAGVRFF
TRBJ2-5 | NA | few | TRBV2 | TGTGCCAGCAGTGAACAGGGGCCGCGAGAGACCCAGTACTTC | CASSEQGPRETQYF
TRBJ1-1 | NA | NA | TRBV29-1 | TGCAGCGCTGGAGGGTTAGTGAACACTGAAGCTTTCTTT | CSAGGLVNTEAFF
TRBJ2-3 | NA | few | TRBV19 | TGTGCCAGTAGTCCGGAATGGACCTTAGGAGATACGCAGTATTTT | CASSPEWTLGDTQYF
TRBJ1-1 | NA | many | TRBV13 | TGTGCCAGCAGCTTAGGGGGGGGGACTGAAGCTTTCTTT | CASSLGGGTEAFF
TRBJ1-6 | NA | NA | TRBV10-2 | TGCGCCAGCATGGACGGGAGCTCCTATAATTCACCCCTCCACTTT | CASMDGSSYNSPLHF
TRBJ2-1 | TRBD1 | NA | TRBV6-1 | TGTGCCAGCGGACAGGGGTGGTACGAGCAGTTCTTC | CASGQGWYEQFF
TRBJ2-1 | TRBD2 | many | TRBV20-1 | TGCAGTGCTTTTTCGACTAGCGGTGGGAGAAATGAGCAGTTCTTC | CSAFSTSGGRNEQFF
TRBJ1-4 | TRBD1 | few | TRBV5-1 | TGCGCCAGCAGCTTGATAGGGACAGGGGGAACTAATGAAAAACTGTTTTTT | CASSLIGTGGTNEKLFF
TRBJ1-5 | TRBD1 | NA | TRBV5-6 | TGTGCCAGCAGCTTGCTCCAGGGGGCGAACCAGCCCCAGCATTTT | CASSLLQGANQPQHF
TRBJ2-7 | NA | NA | TRBV7-2 | TGTGCCAGCAGCTTAGCGCGCATGGAAACCTACGAGCAGTACTTC | CASSLARMETYEQYF
TRBJ2-7 | TRBD2 | NA | TRBV6-1 | TGTGCCAGCAGGGGGACTAGCGGGAGGGGGCTCGAGCAGTACTTC | CASRGTSGRGLEQYF
TRBJ1-2 | NA | many | TRBV28 | TGTGCCAGCAGGGGATCATCTACCAACTATGGCTACACCTTC | CASRGSSTNYGYTF
TRBJ1-6 | NA | many | TRBV2 | TGTGCCAGCAGATCCCCCGTTGGGGGGCCTTCACCCCTCCACTTT | CASRSPVGGPSPLHF
TRBJ2-1 | TRBD2 | few | TRBV6-1 | TGTGCCAGCAGTGGCAGGACTAGCTCTAATGAGCAGTTCTTC | CASSGRTSSNEQFF
TRBJ1-4 | TRBD1 | few | TRBV7-9 | TGTGCCAGCATCCTATCAAGAGGGACAGGCAATGAAAAACTGTTTTTT | CASILSRGTGNEKLFF
TRBJ2-2 | NA | NA | TRBV24-1 | TGTGCCACCAGTGATTTCCCTAGTTATACCGGGGAGCTGTTTTTT | CATSDFPSYTGELFF